The next 18 T cell receptor beta chains were all read from a single sample in a study of shared clonotypes between healthy human individuals. Assay used: immunoSEQ multiplex PCR; TCRdb lists only in-frame clones, some missing. Among fewer than 600,000 clones, more than 75% were seen once, and the ten largest hold 13%. The sample taken for sequencing was PBMCs. These receptors originate from a woman aged 40 to 50 in good health. Some clones in this sample may be carry-over from other donors' samples.

A single count supports this clone. V and J are TRBV10-3 and TRBJ1-4; 8 nucleotides agree with TRBD1. In germline, CDR1 is ENHRY, CDR2 SYGVKD. V lost 3 bases to trimming and J lost 7 bases; unmatched junction nucleotides: 4. This CDR3 is 14 amino acids long. CDR3 residues: CAISDETGVEKLFF. DNA for the CDR3: TGTGCCATCAGTGACGAGACAGGGGTTGAAAAACTGTTTTTT.

V is TRBV2 and J is TRBJ2-3; D ambiguous. CDR1 and CDR2 (germline): SNHLY, FYNNEI. The CDR3 totals 14 residues. V lost 3 bases to trimming and J lost 4 bases, with 11 bases between them. The CDR3 here is CASSDQVGSDTQYF. The CDR3 DNA follows: TGTGCCAGCAGTGATCAGGTGGGCTCAGATACGCAGTATTTT.

This clone was detected only once. The rearrangement joins TRBV7-2 to TRBJ2-3, with 10 bases identical to TRBD2. This CDR3 contains 16 residues. Germline V CDR1 and CDR2: SGHTA, FQGNSA. The V gene end was trimmed by 5 bases and the J gene end by 2 bases; junction bases not matched to a gene: 7. CDR3 protein: CASSQGLAVTTDTQYF. CDR3 bases: TGTGCCAGCAGCCAAGGACTAGCGGTTACCACAGATACGCAGTATTTT.

With respect to this clone: Other DNA sequences in this sample translate to the same CDR3. This chain joins TRBV5-1 and TRBJ2-3; D is ambiguous. Germline CDR1 and CDR2: SGHRS and YFSETQ. Trimming took 2 bases from V and 0 from J, leaving 4 bases between them. This CDR3 has 13 amino acids. CDR3 region: CASSFGSTDTQYF. CDR3 DNA sequence: TGCGCCAGCAGCTTCGGGAGCACAGATACGCAGTATTTT.

This chain uses TRBV6-5 with TRBJ2-3; tentatively, D is TRBD2 (5 bases). The V end lost 5 bases, the J end lost 1 base, and 10 bases lay between the germline ends. This CDR3 region has 14 residues. Germline CDR1 reads MNHEY; CDR2 reads SVGAGI. CDR3 DNA: TGTGCCAGCAGTCAACAGCGGCGCACAGATACGCAGTATTTT. Its translation is CASSQQRRTDTQYF.

This clone has only one observation. The rearrangement uses TRBV7-9 and TRBJ2-3, with 9 bases identical to TRBD2. The germline CDR1 and CDR2 sequences are SEHNR and FQNEAQ (reference sequence). The V segment lost 5 bases and the J segment 4 bases; nucleotides outside the gene matches: 16. The CDR3 loop spans 18 amino acids. The CDR3 loop is CASSPPSIDSGSADTQYF. The DNA of the CDR3 is TGTGCCAGCAGCCCCCCATCCATCGATAGCGGGAGCGCAGATACGCAGTATTTT. Filled out from reference TRBV7-9 and TRBJ2-3, the complete variable domain reads DTGVSQNPRHKITKRGQNVTFRCDPISEHNRLYWYRQTLGQGPEFLTYFQNEAQLEKSRLLSDRFSAERPKGSFSTLEIQRTEQGDSAMYLCASSPPSIDSGSADTQYFGPGTRLTVL.

A few counts support this clone. The CDR3 reads CASSWDNYEQYF. The CDR3 DNA reads TGTGCCAGCAGTTGGGACAACTACGAGCAGTACTTC. The rearrangement joins TRBV28 to TRBJ2-7, with D possibly TRBD1 on 6 matching bases. The CDR3 is 12 residues long. Looked up from germline, CDR1 is MDHEN and CDR2 is SYDVKM. V lost 4 bases, J lost 3 bases, and 7 bases lay in between.

The chain joins TRBV7-2 to TRBJ1-1; the D is unclear. Germline loops: CDR1 SGHTA, CDR2 FQGNSA. The CDR3 has 12 residues. Trimming removed 1 base at V and 11 bases at J, with 11 bases between. The DNA for the CDR3 is TGTGCCAGCAGCTTAGGTTCCCTTTCCGCTTTCTTT. It encodes CASSLGSLSAFF.

This sequence joins TRBV6-1 and TRBJ1-5, with D unresolved. Germline V gene lookup returns CDR1 MNHNS and CDR2 SASEGT. The CDR3 is 17 residues long. The V and J ends lost 4 bases and 6 bases respectively, with 22 bases between them. CDR3 sequence: CASSVRTDYVGGQPQHF. The CDR3 DNA reads as TGTGCCAGCAGTGTTAGGACCGACTATGTGGGTGGTCAGCCCCAGCATTTT.

This rearrangement joins TRBV5-7 to TRBJ2-5, with TRBD1 as a possible D gene (6 bases). The DNA end lines up better with TRBJ2-7; the J call may be wrong. TRBV5-7 is sorted into the ORF group, with uncertain function. This CDR3 contains 13 residues. The CDR3 DNA sequence: TGTGCCAGCAGCTTCGGGACAAACTACGAGCAGTACTTC. This translates into CASSFGTNYEQYF.

V gene TRBV4-1 combines with J gene TRBJ2-7, with TRBD2 matching 14 bases. Trimming at V came to 5 bases and at J to 1 base, leaving 10 bases not matched to a gene. Per germline, CDR1 MGHRA and CDR2 YSYEKL. This CDR3 has 18 residues. The CDR3 protein is CASSDYLGLAGGSYEQYF. As DNA, the CDR3 is TGCGCCAGCAGCGACTACCTCGGACTAGCGGGAGGATCCTACGAGCAGTACTTC.

For this clone: The same CDR3 can be traced to other DNA sequences in this sample. The chain recombines TRBV4-1 with TRBJ1-2; possibly TRBD1 for D (6 bases). CDR1 MGHRA and CDR2 YSYEKL come from the germline V gene. The CDR3 consists of 13 residues. Trimming took 4 bases from V and 2 from J, leaving 8 bases between them. This chain's CDR3 is CASSLTGNYGYTF. As DNA, the CDR3 is TGCGCCAGCAGCCTAACAGGGAACTATGGCTACACCTTC.

The rearrangement uses TRBV19 and TRBJ2-2; D tentatively fits TRBD1 or TRBD2 (5 bases each). CDR3 length: 14 amino acids. In germline, CDR1 is LNHDA, CDR2 SQIVND (reference sequence). Trimming took 3 bases from V and 6 from J, leaving 11 bases between them. CDR3 protein: CASSMGVAAGELFF. CDR3 in DNA: TGTGCCAGTAGTATGGGGGTAGCTGCCGGGGAGCTGTTTTTT.

Details on this clone: At one boundary the junction diverges from the germline segment, which might be a read error. The rearrangement joins TRBV7-7 to TRBJ2-2; no reliable D call. CDR1 is SSHAT and CDR2 is FNYEAQ in the germline V gene (reference sequence). The CDR3 runs to 13 residues. The CDR3 DNA is TGTGCTAGCAGCTTACAACTCACCGGGGAGCTGTTTTTT. Translated: CASSLQLTGELFF.

This clone was counted a few times. The chain combines TRBV6-4 with TRBJ2-1; no firm D call. V was shortened by 4 bases and J by 9 bases, with 7 bases between the two germline ends. There are 11 residues in the CDR3. CDR1 MRHNA and CDR2 SNTAGT come from the germline V gene. In DNA form, the CDR3 reads TGTGCCAGCAGTGGGGGTACTGAGCAGTTCTTC. Translating it yields CASSGGTEQFF.

This clone was detected a few times. V usage is TRBV11-2 and J usage is TRBJ2-1; 7 positions match TRBD2. The length of the CDR3 is 13 residues. Per the germline V gene, CDR1 is SGHAT and CDR2 is FQNNGV. V dropped 5 bases and J dropped 6; count of bases not matched to a gene: 4. The CDR3 DNA reads as TGTGCCAGCAGCCTGGGACTAACCAATGAGCAGTTCTTC. Translation: CASSLGLTNEQFF.

The rearrangement links TRBV2 to TRBJ2-7, with 9 bases that match TRBD1. V shed 3 bases, J shed 3 bases, and the junction held 9 bases outside the gene matches. CDR1 and CDR2 from the germline V gene are SNHLY and FYNNEI. CDR3 length: 16 amino acids. This chain's CDR3 is CASSEYRGRIGYEQYF. The DNA of the CDR3 is TGTGCCAGCAGTGAGTACAGGGGGCGAATAGGCTACGAGCAGTACTTC.

The genes are TRBV5-1 and TRBJ2-1, with 8 bases that match TRBD2. J was trimmed by 7 bases and V by 3 bases; bases with no gene match: 9. Germline CDR1 reads SGHRS; CDR2 reads YFSETQ. CDR3 length: 15 residues. The CDR3 reads CASSSGPGGENEQFF. In DNA form, the CDR3 reads TGCGCCAGCAGCTCGGGACCCGGGGGGGAGAATGAGCAGTTCTTC.